A selection of T cell receptor beta chains follows, all from one sample in a study of metastatic and nonmetastatic thyroid tumors. TCRdb ran MiXCR on the PCR reads. The repertoire includes about 11,000 clones, around 40% of them detected once, and about 15% sits in the top ten. Sequenced sample: tumor tissue. The receptor source for this set is a female donor with papillary thyroid cancer or a benign thyroid nodule (not recorded which). Some clones in this sample may be carry-over from other donors' samples. Each CDR3 is given with its conserved first and last residue. The order of the fields is D gene, clone size, J gene, V gene, CDR3 protein, CDR3 DNA. D genes are given only for firm matches. Only some rows state a clone size, as once, few, many or a class for expanded clones.

TRBD2 large TRBJ2-7 TRBV28 CASSSWTSSYEQYF TGTGCCAGCAGTTCATGGACTAGTTCCTACGAGCAGTACTTC
NA medium-sized TRBJ2-4 TRBV19 CACLDRAKNIQYF TGTGCCTGCCTGGACCGAGCCAAAAACATTCAGTACTTC
TRBD1 NA TRBJ1-1 TRBV7-3 CASRSDRVAPEAFF TGTGCCAGCAGATCGGACAGGGTGGCACCTGAAGCTTTCTTT
NA few TRBJ1-5 TRBV28 CASSLSLVGQPQHF TGTGCCAGCAGTTTGTCTCTAGTAGGGCAGCCTCAGCACTTT
NA NA TRBJ2-6 TRBV7-2 CASSSGVSGANVLTF TGTGCCAGCAGCTCTGGGGTCTCTGGGGCCAACGTCCTGACTTTC
NA few TRBJ2-2 TRBV19 CASSMRQGSGELFF TGTGCCAGTAGTATGAGGCAGGGGTCCGGGGAGCTGTTTTTT
TRBD1 NA TRBJ1-6 TRBV7-9 CASSLGQGWSPLHF TGTGCCAGCAGCTTGGGACAGGGTTGGTCACCCCTCCACTTT
NA few TRBJ1-2 TRBV6-2/TRBV6-3 CASSYAVGGYGYTF TGTGCCAGCAGTTACGCTGTCGGGGGCTATGGCTACACCTTC
TRBD1 large TRBJ1-2 TRBV7-9 CASSPGTDYGYTF TGTGCCAGCAGCCCCGGGACAGATTATGGCTACACCTTC
TRBD2 NA TRBJ2-5 TRBV20-1 CSARDNSGRASRGETQYF TGCAGTGCTAGAGATAACAGCGGGAGGGCTTCAAGAGGAGAGACCCAGTACTTC
NA once TRBJ2-7 TRBV4-3 CASSQVGTPWEQYF TGCGCCAGCAGCCAAGTGGGTACCCCCTGGGAGCAGTACTTC
NA NA TRBJ2-2 TRBV28 CASTHRDFTGELFF TGTGCCAGCACCCACAGGGATTTCACCGGGGAGCTGTTTTTT
NA NA TRBJ2-5 TRBV2 CASSRDLQETQYF TGTGCCAGCAGTCGGGACCTGCAGGAGACCCAGTACTTC
NA NA TRBJ2-7 TRBV3-1 CASSPGLQESYEQYF TGTGCCAGCAGCCCAGGGCTACAGGAGTCCTACGAGCAGTACTTC
TRBD1 few TRBJ1-6 TRBV12-3/TRBV12-4 CASSLGTGSSYNSPLHF TGTGCCAGCAGTTTGGGGACAGGGAGCTCCTATAATTCACCCCTCCACTTT
NA NA TRBJ1-2 TRBV3-1 CASSQASGQGLYTF TGTGCCAGCAGCCAAGCGTCGGGGCAGGGGCTATACACCTTC
NA few TRBJ2-3 TRBV6-1 CASSGGTDGVDTQYF TGTGCCAGCAGTGGCGGGACTGACGGGGTGGATACGCAGTATTTT
TRBD1 NA TRBJ2-1 TRBV27 CASASDGAGGSYNEQFF TGTGCCAGCGCCTCCGACGGGGCAGGGGGCTCCTACAATGAGCAGTTCTTC
NA once TRBJ2-2 TRBV11-3 CASSLSGGQTGELFF TGTGCCAGCAGCTTATCGGGGGGCCAGACCGGGGAGCTGTTTTTT
NA NA TRBJ1-2 TRBV28 CASSPPIAFGYTF TGTGCCAGCAGTCCCCCGATTGCGTTTGGCTACACCTTC
NA few TRBJ1-2 TRBV12-3/TRBV12-4 CASWWRLYGYTF TGTGCCAGCTGGTGGCGGCTCTATGGCTACACCTTC
NA large TRBJ1-5 TRBV19 CASSPLWSGGSNQPQHF TGTGCCAGTAGTCCTCTGTGGAGCGGGGGTAGCAATCAGCCCCAGCATTTT
NA once TRBJ1-3 TRBV30 CAWRSSPGSGNTIYF TGTGCCTGGCGCTCCTCTCCCGGCTCTGGAAACACCATATATTTT
TRBD1 once TRBJ2-3 TRBV2 CASKEGTGGPTDTQYF TGTGCCAGCAAGGAGGGGACAGGGGGCCCCACAGATACGCAGTATTTT
TRBD2 NA TRBJ2-7 TRBV7-6 CASTPGGLASEQYF TGTGCCAGCACCCCGGGGGGACTAGCGAGCGAGCAGTACTTC
NA NA TRBJ2-3 TRBV7-3 CASSLTGQLTDTQYF TGTGCCAGCAGCTTAACAGGACAGCTCACAGATACGCAGTATTTT
NA NA TRBJ1-1 TRBV12-3/TRBV12-4 CASTMTGGLTEAFF TGTGCCAGCACCATGACAGGTGGTCTCACTGAAGCTTTCTTT
NA few TRBJ1-5 TRBV12-3/TRBV12-4 CASSLMGGGGTQPQHF TGTGCCAGCAGTCTCATGGGGGGGGGAGGAACTCAGCCCCAGCATTTT
TRBD1 NA TRBJ2-7 TRBV5-1 CASSLYGGEQGAHEQYF TGCGCCAGCAGCTTGTATGGTGGGGAGCAGGGGGCCCACGAGCAGTACTTC
NA NA TRBJ1-6 TRBV28 CASSSWTSLHF TGTGCCAGCAGTTCGTGGACCTCCCTCCACTTT
TRBD2 few TRBJ2-5 TRBV2 CASSGLAGEETQYF TGTGCCAGCAGTGGCCTAGCGGGAGAAGAGACCCAGTACTTC
NA NA TRBJ2-7 TRBV11-2 CASSLVGGGTTTYEQYF TGTGCCAGCAGCTTAGTAGGGGGGGGCACTACCACCTACGAGCAGTACTTC
NA few TRBJ1-2 TRBV12-5 CASGLYGLQTNYGYTF TGTGCTAGTGGTTTGTACGGACTTCAAACTAACTATGGCTACACCTTC
NA NA TRBJ2-5 TRBV20-1 CSAVSGREETQYF TGCAGTGCTGTTTCTGGAAGGGAGGAGACCCAGTACTTC
NA NA TRBJ2-2 TRBV11-2 CASSLVAESNTGELFF TGTGCCAGCAGCTTAGTAGCGGAGTCGAACACCGGGGAGCTGTTTTTT
NA few TRBJ1-2 TRBV2 CASIGPVYGYTF TGTGCCAGCATCGGGCCGGTCTATGGCTACACCTTC
NA few TRBJ2-1 TRBV19 CASTLGGNLYNEQFF TGTGCCAGTACGCTCGGCGGTAACCTTTACAATGAGCAGTTCTTC
NA NA TRBJ1-2 TRBV6-1 CASTRDSLDGYTF TGTGCCAGCACTAGAGACAGCCTGGATGGCTACACCTTC
NA NA TRBJ2-1 TRBV5-1 CASSLVTGSDEQFF TGCGCCAGCAGCTTGGTTACAGGGTCCGATGAGCAGTTCTTC
TRBD1 NA TRBJ1-6 TRBV6-1 CASRATGAISPLHF TGTGCCAGCAGAGCGACAGGGGCGATTTCACCCCTCCACTTT
NA NA TRBJ2-7 TRBV13 CASALLGALGSEQYF TGTGCCAGCGCCCTGCTGGGAGCGCTCGGTTCCGAGCAGTACTTC